This T cell receptor beta chain originates from a study of beta chain features in type 1 diabetes. Study context: Examined across all samples were some 110 million sorted cells. Regarding the study as a whole: Reads derived from cDNA could over-represent cells showing high TCR expression. In these data, an HLA type influence on TCRB rearrangement remained unresolved.

Germline CDR1 reads MNHEY; CDR2 reads SMNVEV (reference sequence). V was pared by 1 base and J by 1 base, with 3 bases of the junction left unmatched. CDR3 length: 15 residues. The investigators reverse transcribed all of the isolated RNA, so they sequenced expressed TCRB transcripts. Clones were sequenced by immunoSEQ multiplex PCR, and TCRdb holds only the in-frame ones, with some missing. This sample yields 140,000 or so clones, of which 9.2% are seen a single time; roughly 0.7% belongs to the top ten. About this clone: What it binds is unknown.

The specimen sequenced was central memory CD4+ T cells from blood. J is TRBJ1-1 and V is TRBV27; 7 bases agree with TRBD1. This sequence was found in a man between 18 and 35 years old in good health. The CDR3 DNA reads as TGTGCCAGCAGTTTATTCGGGACAGCGAACACTGAAGCTTTCTTT. This sequence encodes CASSLFGTANTEAFF.